This T cell receptor beta chain came from a study of blood T cell repertoires in COVID-19. Overall study: The origin of the acute and convalescent COVID-19 samples was the United States, Italy and Spain. PBMCs, B-cell-depleted T cells, or T cells were the source of the cDNA or gDNA that made up the material.

Methods used by the authors: Reference gene primer amplification gave nucleated cell count estimates. Generated by immunoSEQ multiplex PCR, the TCRdb table keeps only in-frame clones and is missing some. That table furnishes V, J and clone size, whereas the DNA furnished D and trimming. Of more than 140,000 clones listed, just over 85% are singletons. This clone was counted a single time. Looked up from germline, CDR1 is LGHNA and CDR2 is YNFKEQ. With 4 bases removed from V and 2 bases from J, the gap between germline ends came to 8 bases. There are 13 residues in the CDR3. This chain links TRBV4-2 with TRBJ1-2; possibly TRBD1 for D (5 bases). The receptor was derived from a woman aged 60-75 years with acute or convalescent COVID-19. Sequences were obtained from peripheral blood. The CDR3 loop is CASSPPGNYGYTF. In nucleotides, the CDR3 is TGTGCCAGCAGCCCACCAGGGAACTATGGCTACACCTTC.